This is a list of T cell receptor beta chains from one sample in a study of Ad26.COV2.S vaccination and SARS-CoV-2 variants. Clones were read by immunoSEQ multiplex PCR, and TCRdb kept only the in-frame ones, dropping some. The sample has 400,000 to 500,000 clones; around 87% are singletons. This specimen was peripheral blood, taken in a trial of Ad26.COV2.S vaccine versus placebo. These receptor sequences come from a person aged 18-65 years who received the Ad26.COV2.S COVID-19 vaccine or a placebo. Each CDR3 is given with its conserved first and last residue. The D gene is left open where the match is weak. Expanded clones are given a class, and other clones once, few, many or no size at all.

>.|.|TRBJ2-5|TRBV9
CASSAYGETQYF
TGTGCCAGCAGCGCTTACGGGGAGACCCAGTACTTC
>once|TRBD2|TRBJ2-2|TRBV7-7
CASSRSGGAPGELFF
TGTGCTAGCAGTCGAAGCGGGGGGGCCCCCGGGGAGCTGTTTTTT
>.|.|TRBJ2-2|TRBV6-6
CASSLDGDRTGELFF
TGTGCCAGCAGCCTCGACGGAGACCGCACCGGGGAGCTGTTTTTT
>.|TRBD1|TRBJ2-7|TRBV25-1
CASSEATTDRAYEQYF
TGTGCCAGCAGTGAAGCAACGACAGACAGGGCCTACGAGCAGTACTTC
>.|TRBD1|TRBJ1-2|TRBV11-1
CASSSDRTNYGYTF
TGTGCCAGCAGCTCGGACAGGACTAACTATGGCTACACCTTC
>.|.|TRBJ2-1|TRBV9
CASGGASLSNEQFF
TGTGCCAGCGGTGGGGCTTCCCTTAGCAATGAGCAGTTCTTC
>.|TRBD1|TRBJ1-1|TRBV29-1
CSGGTGLTEAFF
TGCAGCGGCGGGACAGGGTTGACTGAAGCTTTCTTT
>.|.|TRBJ1-2|TRBV7-2
CASSLEARRSNYGYTF
TGTGCCAGCAGCTTAGAGGCCAGGAGGTCTAACTATGGCTACACCTTC
>.|.|TRBJ1-2|TRBV7-9
CASSQKLTAYGYTF
TGTGCCAGCAGCCAAAAGCTGACAGCTTACGGCTACACCTTC
>.|.|TRBJ2-2|TRBV18
CASSPTRQGYVGELFF
TGTGCCAGCTCACCCACGCGGCAGGGATACGTCGGGGAGCTGTTTTTT
>.|TRBD1|TRBJ2-7|TRBV2
CARQGTTREQYF
TGTGCCAGACAGGGGACGACCCGCGAGCAGTACTTC
>.|TRBD2|TRBJ2-7|TRBV7-2
CASSAGTSGGPYEQYF
TGTGCCAGCAGCGCAGGGACTAGCGGGGGCCCGTACGAGCAGTACTTC
>.|.|TRBJ2-2|TRBV6-2/TRBV6-3
CASSYFSPGELFF
TGTGCCAGCAGTTACTTTAGCCCCGGGGAGCTGTTTTTT
>once|TRBD1|TRBJ1-6|TRBV28
CASSPTGIRNSPLHF
TGTGCCAGCAGTCCGACAGGGATTCGGAATTCACCCCTCCACTTT
>.|.|TRBJ2-7|TRBV11-2
CASSPQGAHEQYF
TGTGCCAGCAGCCCACAGGGAGCCCACGAGCAGTACTTC
>.|TRBD1|TRBJ2-5|TRBV5-6
CASSIGQGGIFGTQYF
TGTGCCAGCAGCATAGGACAGGGAGGTATTTTCGGGACCCAGTACTTC
>once|TRBD2|TRBJ2-1|TRBV9
CASSVSTWGLAGINEQFF
TGTGCCAGCAGCGTCTCCACATGGGGACTAGCGGGGATTAATGAGCAGTTCTTC
>.|.|TRBJ1-5|TRBV1
CTSSQGGDSNQPQHF
TGCACCAGCAGCCAAGGCGGGGATAGCAATCAGCCCCAGCATTTT
>.|TRBD1|TRBJ1-2|TRBV11-2
CASGTGPLGNGYTF
TGTGCCTCCGGGACAGGGCCCCTTGGAAATGGCTACACCTTC
>.|.|TRBJ1-1|TRBV9
CASSVDIMNTEAFF
TGTGCCAGCAGCGTAGACATCATGAACACTGAAGCTTTCTTT
>.|TRBD2|TRBJ2-1|TRBV6-5
CASSYSWGGFNEQFF
TGTGCCAGCAGTTACTCGTGGGGGGGTTTTAATGAGCAGTTCTTC
>.|TRBD2|TRBJ2-5|TRBV5-8
CASSVTPSGLQETQYF
TGTGCCAGCAGCGTTACCCCTAGCGGGCTTCAAGAGACCCAGTACTTC
>.|.|TRBJ1-1|TRBV27
CASSSPGTRRGAFF
TGTGCCAGCAGTTCCCCCGGGACACGACGCGGGGCTTTCTTT
>.|.|TRBJ2-3|TRBV14
CASSRGWPTDTQYF
TGTGCCAGCAGCCGTGGTTGGCCGACAGATACGCAGTATTTT
>.|TRBD1|TRBJ1-6|TRBV7-2
CASSLKGRGQGYNSPLHF
TGTGCCAGCAGCTTAAAAGGCCGGGGACAGGGGTATAATTCACCCCTCCACTTT
>.|.|TRBJ1-2|TRBV3-1/TRBV3-2
CASSLRQTGYGYTF
TGTGCCAGCAGCCTCAGGCAGACTGGCTATGGCTACACCTTC
>.|.|TRBJ1-2|TRBV7-2
CASSFNSNYGYTF
TGTGCCAGCAGCTTCAATTCTAACTATGGCTACACCTTC
>.|.|TRBJ2-5|TRBV3-1/TRBV3-2
CASTDRLVVGETQYF
TGTGCCAGCACCGACCGGCTAGTCGTCGGTGAGACCCAGTACTTC
>.|TRBD1|TRBJ2-1|TRBV12-3/TRBV12-4
CASSRTGGDEQFF
TGTGCCAGTTCCAGGACAGGGGGAGATGAGCAGTTCTTC
>.|TRBD1|TRBJ2-7|TRBV28
CASSFLGQGNHEQYF
TGTGCCAGCAGTTTCTTGGGACAGGGGAACCACGAGCAGTACTTC
>.|TRBD1|TRBJ1-3|TRBV19
CASRSPGTAGNTIYF
TGTGCCAGTAGATCCCCTGGGACAGCTGGAAACACCATATATTTT
>.|.|TRBJ1-1|TRBV2
CASRAIGTEAFF
TGTGCCAGCAGGGCTATAGGGACTGAAGCTTTCTTT
>.|TRBD1|TRBJ1-1|TRBV7-9
CASRRLWDRNMNTEAFF
TGTGCCAGCAGACGGTTGTGGGACAGAAACATGAACACTGAAGCTTTCTTT
>.|.|TRBJ2-5|TRBV3-1/TRBV3-2
CASSQEERRETQYF
TGTGCCAGCAGCCAAGAGGAACGAAGGGAGACCCAGTACTTC
>.|.|TRBJ1-5|TRBV18
CASSPFDSNQPQHF
TGTGCCAGCTCACCTTTCGATAGCAATCAGCCCCAGCATTTT
>.|.|TRBJ2-7|TRBV19
CASSIPPRVEQYF
TGTGCCAGTAGTATACCACCAAGGGTCGAGCAGTACTTC
>.|.|TRBJ1-6|TRBV5-6
CASSLVRDVNSPLHF
TGTGCCAGCAGCTTGGTGCGGGACGTTAATTCACCCCTCCACTTT
>.|.|TRBJ2-5|TRBV2
CASSLLETQYF
TGTGCCAGCAGTTTACTAGAGACCCAGTACTTC
>.|TRBD1|TRBJ1-2|TRBV7-3
CASSPWGTGGTNNYGYTF
TGTGCCAGCAGCCCTTGGGGGACAGGGGGAACCAATAACTATGGCTACACCTTC
>.|TRBD1|TRBJ1-5|TRBV10-3
CAIGTGGNQPQHF
TGTGCCATCGGGACAGGGGGCAATCAGCCCCAGCATTTT
>.|.|TRBJ2-2|TRBV2
CASRTEGLGELFF
TGTGCCAGCAGGACCGAGGGGCTCGGGGAGCTGTTTTTT
>.|.|TRBJ1-1|TRBV4-1
CASSQVNRNTEAFF
TGCGCCAGCAGCCAAGTAAATAGGAACACTGAAGCTTTCTTT
>.|TRBD1|TRBJ2-5|TRBV19
CASTRTGSGETQYF
TGTGCCAGTACGCGGACAGGGTCGGGGGAGACCCAGTACTTC
>once|.|TRBJ2-2|TRBV7-6
CASSLSGGSTGELFF
TGTGCCAGCAGCTTGTCTGGAGGGTCAACCGGGGAGCTGTTTTTT
>.|.|TRBJ2-1|TRBV27
CASSQDTGNEQFF
TGTGCCAGCAGCCAGGACACAGGCAATGAGCAGTTCTTC
>.|.|TRBJ1-3|TRBV7-8
CASSLADSSGNTIYF
TGTGCCAGCAGCTTAGCGGACAGCTCTGGAAACACCATATATTTT
>.|TRBD1|TRBJ2-5|TRBV6-6
CASSYSDRGYQETQYF
TGTGCCAGCAGTTACTCGGACAGGGGGTACCAAGAGACCCAGTACTTC
>.|.|TRBJ2-7|TRBV7-8
CASSLRGLYEQYF
TGTGCCAGCAGCCTAAGAGGACTCTACGAGCAGTACTTC
>once|TRBD2|TRBJ2-4|TRBV7-8
CASSSGTSLRNIQYF
TGTGCCAGCAGCTCTGGGACTAGCCTTCGGAACATTCAGTACTTC
>.|.|TRBJ1-5|TRBV9
CASSVGGSGNQPQHF
TGTGCCAGCAGCGTAGGAGGGTCCGGCAATCAGCCCCAGCATTTT
>.|TRBD1|TRBJ2-7|TRBV3-1/TRBV3-2
CASSQDGIWGQGANEQYF
TGTGCCAGCAGCCAAGATGGGATATGGGGTCAGGGGGCGAACGAGCAGTACTTC